Listed here are 25 T cell receptor beta chains from one sample, sequenced in a study of technical replicates of blood from a handful of donors. Method: immunoSEQ multiplex PCR; TCRdb's copy keeps in-frame clones and lacks some. This table has 17,000 or so clones, approximately 86% appearing once. Sequenced material: PBMCs. The receptors shown here come from a human donor in good health.

This clone appeared a single time. V gene TRBV7-9 combines with J gene TRBJ2-5; D is uncertain. The ends were cut back, 5 bases at V and 2 bases at J, with 15 bases in the middle. Germline V gene sequence: CDR1 SEHNR, CDR2 FQNEAQ (reference sequence). This CDR3 region has 15 residues. The CDR3 nucleotides read TGTGCCAGCAGCCACGAGTCTGGAGAACAAGAGACCCAGTACTTC. Its protein product is CASSHESGEQETQYF.

The rearrangement joins TRBV11-2 to TRBJ2-6, with TRBD2 matching 8 bases. The junction had 7 bases not matched to a gene; V was cut back by 6 bases and J by 0 bases. The CDR3 has 17 amino acids. Germline V CDR1 and CDR2: SGHAT, FQNNGV. CDR3 amino acids: CASRRLAGSSGANVLTF. Here the CDR3 DNA reads TGTGCCAGCAGGCGGTTAGCGGGAAGCTCTGGGGCCAACGTCCTGACTTTC.

The rearrangement uses TRBV5-1 and TRBJ2-1; 10 bases match TRBD2. The V and J ends lost 4 bases and 1 base, in that order; junction bases with no gene match: 11. The germline gives CDR1 SGHRS, CDR2 YFSETQ. CDR3 length equals 18 residues. The CDR3 protein is CASSPGTSARGSYNEQFF. In DNA form, the CDR3 reads TGCGCCAGCAGCCCCGGGACTAGCGCCCGGGGGTCCTACAATGAGCAGTTCTTC.

The chain employs TRBV4-1 and TRBJ2-3, with TRBD2 matching over 11 bases. With 0 bases clipped from V and 1 base from J, the junction kept 9 bases outside the gene matches. This CDR3 spans 19 amino acids. Germline CDR1 MGHRA, CDR2 YSYEKL. The CDR3 reads CASSQDELAGEGGTDTQYF. The CDR3 DNA follows: TGCGCCAGCAGCCAAGACGAACTAGCGGGAGAGGGGGGCACAGATACGCAGTATTTT.

This clone turned up a few times. The chain combines TRBV19 with TRBJ2-7, with D perhaps TRBD1 (5 bases). Trimming took off 3 bases at V and 3 bases at J, with 6 bases between the two ends. In germline, CDR1 is LNHDA, CDR2 SQIVND (reference sequence). This CDR3 has 12 residues. The CDR3 DNA is TGTGCCAGTAGTATGGACAACTACGAGCAGTACTTC. It yields the protein CASSMDNYEQYF.

The chain recombines TRBV4-1 with TRBJ2-1, with a possible D match to TRBD2 (6 bases). The CDR3 sequence is 14 residues long. Deletions cut 10 bases from V and 5 bases from J, with 18 bases between. CDR1 is MGHRA and CDR2 is YSYEKL in the germline V gene. The DNA of the CDR3 is TGCGCCACCATCAGAGTAGCGGCAAACAATGAGCAGTTCTTC. Its translation: CATIRVAANNEQFF.

The rearrangement joins TRBV11-2 to TRBJ2-5; 9 positions agree with TRBD1. Judging by the DNA end, TRBJ2-7 fits better; the J call may be wrong. CDR3 length: 15 residues. Germline loops: CDR1 SGHAT, CDR2 FQNNGV. CDR3 sequence reads: CASSLDRDRDYEQYF. The CDR3 DNA reads TGTGCCAGCAGCTTAGATCGGGACAGGGACTACGAGCAGTACTTC.

This clone was detected only once. The rearrangement joins TRBV2 to TRBJ2-7, with D perhaps matching TRBD1 (6 bases). From germline, CDR1 is SNHLY and CDR2 FYNNEI. The CDR3 has 16 residues. Deletions cut 8 bases from V and 2 bases from J, with 22 bases between. The CDR3 nucleotides are TGTGCCAGCCAGCAGTCCTTCCTACAGGGAACCTACGAGCAGTACTTC. This gives the protein CASQQSFLQGTYEQYF.

The chain combines TRBV30 with TRBJ1-2, with 11 bases identical to TRBD1. CDR1 and CDR2 from the germline V gene are GTSNPN and SVGIG (reference sequence). The V and J ends lost 2 bases and 7 bases, in that order; junction bases with no gene match: 9. The CDR3 runs to 15 residues. DNA for the CDR3: TGTGCCTGGAGTCGGGACAGGGGGTTTAAGGGTGGCTACACCTTC. It encodes CAWSRDRGFKGGYTF. Full variable domain (missing parts from reference TRBV30 and TRBJ1-2): SQTIHQWPATLVQPVGSPLSLECTVEGTSNPNLYWYRQAAGRGLQLLFYSVGIGQISSEVPQNLSASRPQDRQFILSSKKLLLSDSGFYLCAWSRDRGFKGGYTFGSGTRLTVV.

This chain uses TRBV7-9 with TRBJ2-1, with no clear D. CDR1 SEHNR and CDR2 FQNEAQ come from the germline V gene (reference sequence). The CDR3 contains 13 residues. Between the trimmed V and J ends, which lost 1 base and 7 bases, there was a span of 8 bases. DNA for the CDR3: TGTGCCAGCAGCTTAGAGTCAGTTAATGAGCAGTTCTTC. Translation: CASSLESVNEQFF.

The J gene is TRBJ2-3, the V gene TRBV2; 7 bases are shared with TRBD1. CDR1 SNHLY and CDR2 FYNNEI come from the germline V gene. The CDR3 runs to 18 residues. J lost 6 bases, V lost 1 base, and 16 bases had no gene match. CDR3 amino acids: CASSEGGWTGPSGDTQYF. In DNA form, the CDR3 reads TGTGCCAGCAGTGAAGGGGGCTGGACAGGCCCATCCGGGGATACGCAGTATTTT.

The V call is TRBV2, the J call TRBJ2-3; the match to TRBD2 covers 9 bases. CDR3 size: 15 residues. The germline V gene encodes CDR1 SNHLY and CDR2 FYNNEI. Trimming removed 2 bases from V and 6 bases from J; junction bases left unmatched: 6. CDR3 DNA sequence: TGTGCCAGCAGTGAAAATAGCGGGGGATTTGATACGCAGTATTTT. Protein sequence: CASSENSGGFDTQYF.

This chain joins TRBV19 and TRBJ1-1, with D possibly being TRBD1 (6 bases). The CDR3 spans 15 residues. Germline values: CDR1 LNHDA, CDR2 SQIVND (reference sequence). V lost 5 bases and J lost 1, with 14 bases in between. The DNA of the CDR3 is TGTGCCAGTAGTCCCACGGACAGTTGGAACACTGAAGCTTTCTTT. It encodes CASSPTDSWNTEAFF.

The chain carries TRBV4-1 and TRBJ2-1; 9 bases are a match to TRBD1. V was clipped by 0 bases and J by 6 bases; unmatched bases: 9. Germline values: CDR1 MGHRA, CDR2 YSYEKL. The CDR3 sequence is 17 residues long. CDR3 sequence (DNA): TGCGCCAGCAGCCAAGATCCGGGACAGGGAGTCCCCAATGAGCAGTTCTTC. It encodes CASSQDPGQGVPNEQFF.

This clone was observed a few times. The V gene is TRBV30, the J gene TRBJ1-5, with 7 bases that match TRBD1. CDR1 and CDR2 (germline): GTSNPN, SVGIG (reference sequence). This CDR3 region has 14 residues. The ends lost 4 bases at V and 1 base at J; junction bases unmatched: 4. The CDR3 spells CAWTQGGSNQPQHF. As DNA, the CDR3 is TGTGCCTGGACTCAGGGGGGAAGCAATCAGCCCCAGCATTTT.

The chain combines TRBV13 with TRBJ1-1; 10 bases map to TRBD1. The J segment lost 1 base and the V segment lost 5 bases, leaving 7 bases of the junction unmatched. The CDR3 is 16 amino acids. Germline values: CDR1 PRHDT, CDR2 FYEKMQ (reference sequence). CDR3 in DNA: TGTGCCAGCAGCGCACGGGACAGGGGTACGAACACTGAAGCTTTCTTT. It codes for CASSARDRGTNTEAFF.

The chain employs TRBV7-9 and TRBJ1-4; D remains ambiguous. Trimming pared 2 bases from V and 6 bases from J, leaving 10 bases between. The CDR3 has 14 residues. In germline, CDR1 is SEHNR, CDR2 FQNEAQ (reference sequence). CDR3 bases: TGTGCCAGCAGCTTAAATGGAGGGTATGAAAAACTGTTTTTT. This sequence encodes CASSLNGGYEKLFF.

CDR3 sequence reads: CASSIKQGSYEQYF. CDR3 nucleotides: TGTGCCAGTAGTATCAAGCAGGGTTCCTACGAGCAGTACTTC. The genes are TRBV19 and TRBJ2-7, with D possibly matching TRBD1 (5 bases). There are 14 residues in the CDR3. The V end lost 3 bases, the J end lost 1 base, and 10 bases lay between the germline ends. In germline, CDR1 is LNHDA, CDR2 SQIVND (reference sequence).

V gene TRBV5-4 combines with J gene TRBJ2-5; TRBD2 might be the D (7 bases). V dropped 4 bases and J dropped 0 bases, with 19 bases sitting between them. The CDR3 is 17 amino acids. The V gene's germline CDR1 is SGHNT and CDR2 YYREEE (reference sequence). CDR3 sequence reads: CASSGGAQAMYQETQYF. The CDR3 DNA follows: TGTGCCAGCAGCGGGGGGGCGCAGGCGATGTACCAAGAGACCCAGTACTTC.

The J gene is TRBJ1-5, the V gene TRBV27; D remains ambiguous. Trimming stripped 2 bases from V and 4 bases from J, with 6 bases between. Germline V gene lookup returns CDR1 MNHEY and CDR2 SMNVEV (reference sequence). CDR3 size: 13 residues. The CDR3 is CASSLAGNQPQHF. DNA for the CDR3: TGTGCCAGCAGTTTAGCCGGGAATCAGCCCCAGCATTTT.

The gene calls are TRBV18 and TRBJ2-3; 10 bases match TRBD2. The CDR3 is 14 residues long. V lost 5 bases to trimming and J lost 4 bases; unmatched junction nucleotides: 3. CDR1 is KGHSH, CDR2 LQKENI, per germline. The CDR3: CASSSSGRPDTQYF. CDR3 nucleotides: TGTGCCAGCTCATCTAGCGGGAGACCAGATACGCAGTATTTT.

V and J are TRBV7-6 and TRBJ1-4, with 9 bases that match TRBD1. The CDR3 loop spans 15 amino acids. Per the germline V gene, CDR1 is SGHVS and CDR2 is FNYEAQ. V shed 5 bases and J 5 bases; nucleotides not matched to a gene: 6. Here the CDR3 DNA reads TGTGCCAGCAGCGTCGGGACAGGGATAAATGAAAAACTGTTTTTT. Translated: CASSVGTGINEKLFF.

This clone was seen once. This chain connects TRBV28 to TRBJ1-1; possible D gene TRBD1, 6 bases. The CDR3 contains 16 residues. Germline V CDR1 and CDR2: MDHEN, SYDVKM. V was trimmed by 1 base and J by 3 bases, leaving 15 bases between them. CDR3 DNA: TGTGCCAGCAGTTTATCGGGAGGGGGAGGGCACACTGAAGCTTTCTTT. Translating it yields CASSLSGGGGHTEAFF.

The chain carries TRBV5-6 and TRBJ1-1; D not resolved. This CDR3 contains 14 residues. The germline V gene encodes CDR1 SGHDT and CDR2 YYEEEE. V was clipped by 3 bases and J by 4 bases, with 13 bases between them. The CDR3 is CASSSRARSTEAFF. The CDR3 nucleotides are TGTGCCAGCAGCTCCCGAGCACGGAGCACTGAAGCTTTCTTT.

This clone has a single count. The chain uses TRBV5-1 and TRBJ1-3, with 8 bases aligning to TRBD1. CDR3 length: 14 amino acids. V trimming: 4 bases; J trimming: 3 bases; junction bases outside the gene matches: 3. Germline V gives CDR1 SGHRS, CDR2 YFSETQ. The CDR3 DNA reads TGCGCCAGCAGCCAGGACAGGGTTGGAAACACCATATATTTT. Amino acid sequence: CASSQDRVGNTIYF.